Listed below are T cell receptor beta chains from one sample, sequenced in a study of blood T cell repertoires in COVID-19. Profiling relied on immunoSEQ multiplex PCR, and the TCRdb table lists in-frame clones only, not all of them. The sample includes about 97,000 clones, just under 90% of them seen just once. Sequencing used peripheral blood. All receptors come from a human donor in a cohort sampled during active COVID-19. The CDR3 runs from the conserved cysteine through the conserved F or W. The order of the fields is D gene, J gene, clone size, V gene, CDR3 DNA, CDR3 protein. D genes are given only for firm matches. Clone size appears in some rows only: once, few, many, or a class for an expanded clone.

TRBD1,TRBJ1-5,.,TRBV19,TGTGCCAGTAGTATTCGAACAGGGGGGTCCAATCAGCCCCAGCATTTT,CASSIRTGGSNQPQHF
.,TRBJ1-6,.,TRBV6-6,TGTGCCAGCAGTCCGGGCTCTCGGGGAGGACGTAATTCACCCCTCCACTTT,CASSPGSRGGRNSPLHF
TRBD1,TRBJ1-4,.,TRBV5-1,TGCGCCAGCAGCTTAGGGACAGCTGCAACTAATGAAAAACTGTTTTTT,CASSLGTAATNEKLFF
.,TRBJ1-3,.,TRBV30,TGTGCCTGGAGTGTATCTTCGTCAACTACCCCGAGATATTTT,CAWSVSSSTTPRYF
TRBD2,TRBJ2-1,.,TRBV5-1,TGCGCCAGCAGCTTGGTGGCGGGGGGTCCATACAATGAGCAGTTCTTC,CASSLVAGGPYNEQFF
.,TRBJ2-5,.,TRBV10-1,TGCGCCAGCAGTGATAGCGTTAGCGCGGGAGAGACCCAGTACTTC,CASSDSVSAGETQYF
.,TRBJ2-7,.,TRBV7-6,TGTGCCAGCAGCTTGGGGCAGGGACTCACGGAGCAGTACTTC,CASSLGQGLTEQYF
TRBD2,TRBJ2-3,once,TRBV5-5,TGTGCCAGCAGCTTTACTAGCGGGAGCACAGATACGCAGTATTTT,CASSFTSGSTDTQYF
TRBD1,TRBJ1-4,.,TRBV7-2,TGTGCCAGCAGCTTAGTCGGGACAGGGGCGGCCAAACTGTTTTTT,CASSLVGTGAAKLFF
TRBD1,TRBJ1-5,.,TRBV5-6,TGTGCCAGCAGCTTTGACAGGGATCAGCCCCAGCATTTT,CASSFDRDQPQHF
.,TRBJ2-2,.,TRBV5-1,TGCGCCAGCAGCTTGGTCACAACGAACACCGGGGAGCTGTTTTTT,CASSLVTTNTGELFF
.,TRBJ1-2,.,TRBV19,TGTGCCAGTAGTAATGGTAAATTATCGGGAGGCTACACCTTC,CASSNGKLSGGYTF
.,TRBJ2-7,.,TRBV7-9,TGTGCCAGCAGCTTTCGGGGAAGCTCCTACGAGCAGTACTTC,CASSFRGSSYEQYF
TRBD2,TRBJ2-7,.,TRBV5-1,TGCGCCAGCAGCTGGAACCCTAGCGGAACCTACGAGCAGTACTTC,CASSWNPSGTYEQYF
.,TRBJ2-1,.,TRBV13,TGTGCCAGCAGCGACCGGGTCTACTCCTACAATGAGCAGTTCTTC,CASSDRVYSYNEQFF
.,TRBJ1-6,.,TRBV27,TGTGCCAGCAGGGTACAGAGCTCCTATAATTCACCCCTCCACTTT,CASRVQSSYNSPLHF
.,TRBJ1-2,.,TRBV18,TGTGCCAGCTCACCGGGGACACCCTATGGCTACACCTTC,CASSPGTPYGYTF
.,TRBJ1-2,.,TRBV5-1,TGCGCCAGCAGCTCATCAGGTCACTATGGCTACACCTTC,CASSSSGHYGYTF
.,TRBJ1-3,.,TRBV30,TGTGCCTGGAGTGTACGGGGACTTATCTCTGGAAACACCATATATTTT,CAWSVRGLISGNTIYF
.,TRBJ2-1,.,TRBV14,TGTGCCAGCAGCCAAGTAGATTCCTCACCGCCTAGGCCCTACAATGAGCAGTTCTTC,CASSQVDSSPPRPYNEQFF
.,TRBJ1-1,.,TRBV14,TGTGCCAGCAGCCTCAGGGGAGTAAGCACTGAAGCTTTCTTT,CASSLRGVSTEAFF
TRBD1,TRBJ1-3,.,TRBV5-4,TGTGCCAGCAGCTTGGGGGGGACAGCCAGAGGAAACACCATATATTTT,CASSLGGTARGNTIYF
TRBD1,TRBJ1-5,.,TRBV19,TGTGCCAGTAGTCCCATAGACAGGGGAGACCAGCCCCAGCATTTT,CASSPIDRGDQPQHF
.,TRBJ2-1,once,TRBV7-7,TGTGCTAGCAGCTTAAACCGGGACAATGAGCAGTTCTTC,CASSLNRDNEQFF
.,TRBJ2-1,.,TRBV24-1,TGTGCCACCAGTGATTCGTGGACACCCTACAATGAGCAGTTCTTC,CATSDSWTPYNEQFF
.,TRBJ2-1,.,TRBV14,TGTGCCAGCAGCCAACCCCCCGGAAGGGGCCCGAAGAATGAGCAGTTCTTC,CASSQPPGRGPKNEQFF
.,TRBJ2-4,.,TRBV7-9,TGTGCCAGCAGCGACTTAAAACTAGCCAAAAACATTCAGTACTTC,CASSDLKLAKNIQYF
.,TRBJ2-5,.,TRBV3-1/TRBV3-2,TGTGCCAGCAGCCATACCGGGAGCCATCAAGAGACCCAGTACTTC,CASSHTGSHQETQYF